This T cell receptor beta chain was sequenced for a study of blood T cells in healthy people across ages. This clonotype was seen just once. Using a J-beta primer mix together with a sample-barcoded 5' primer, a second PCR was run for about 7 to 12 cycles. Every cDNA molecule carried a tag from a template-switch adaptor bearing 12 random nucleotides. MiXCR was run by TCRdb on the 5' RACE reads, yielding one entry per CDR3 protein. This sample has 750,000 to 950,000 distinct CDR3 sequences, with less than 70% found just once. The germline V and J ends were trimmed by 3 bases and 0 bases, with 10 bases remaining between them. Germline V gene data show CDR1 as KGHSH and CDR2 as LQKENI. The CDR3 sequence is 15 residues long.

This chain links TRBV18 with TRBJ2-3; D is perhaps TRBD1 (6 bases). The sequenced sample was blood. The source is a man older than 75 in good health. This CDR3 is CASSPGQRSTDTQYF. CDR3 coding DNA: TGTGCCAGCTCACCTGGACAGAGAAGCACAGATACGCAGTATTTT. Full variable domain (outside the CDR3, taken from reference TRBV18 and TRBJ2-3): NAGVMQNPRHLVRRRGQEARLRCSPMKGHSHVYWYRQLPEEGLKFMVYLQKENIIDESGMPKERFSAEFPKEGPSILRIQQVVRGDSAAYFCASSPGQRSTDTQYFGPGTRLTVL.